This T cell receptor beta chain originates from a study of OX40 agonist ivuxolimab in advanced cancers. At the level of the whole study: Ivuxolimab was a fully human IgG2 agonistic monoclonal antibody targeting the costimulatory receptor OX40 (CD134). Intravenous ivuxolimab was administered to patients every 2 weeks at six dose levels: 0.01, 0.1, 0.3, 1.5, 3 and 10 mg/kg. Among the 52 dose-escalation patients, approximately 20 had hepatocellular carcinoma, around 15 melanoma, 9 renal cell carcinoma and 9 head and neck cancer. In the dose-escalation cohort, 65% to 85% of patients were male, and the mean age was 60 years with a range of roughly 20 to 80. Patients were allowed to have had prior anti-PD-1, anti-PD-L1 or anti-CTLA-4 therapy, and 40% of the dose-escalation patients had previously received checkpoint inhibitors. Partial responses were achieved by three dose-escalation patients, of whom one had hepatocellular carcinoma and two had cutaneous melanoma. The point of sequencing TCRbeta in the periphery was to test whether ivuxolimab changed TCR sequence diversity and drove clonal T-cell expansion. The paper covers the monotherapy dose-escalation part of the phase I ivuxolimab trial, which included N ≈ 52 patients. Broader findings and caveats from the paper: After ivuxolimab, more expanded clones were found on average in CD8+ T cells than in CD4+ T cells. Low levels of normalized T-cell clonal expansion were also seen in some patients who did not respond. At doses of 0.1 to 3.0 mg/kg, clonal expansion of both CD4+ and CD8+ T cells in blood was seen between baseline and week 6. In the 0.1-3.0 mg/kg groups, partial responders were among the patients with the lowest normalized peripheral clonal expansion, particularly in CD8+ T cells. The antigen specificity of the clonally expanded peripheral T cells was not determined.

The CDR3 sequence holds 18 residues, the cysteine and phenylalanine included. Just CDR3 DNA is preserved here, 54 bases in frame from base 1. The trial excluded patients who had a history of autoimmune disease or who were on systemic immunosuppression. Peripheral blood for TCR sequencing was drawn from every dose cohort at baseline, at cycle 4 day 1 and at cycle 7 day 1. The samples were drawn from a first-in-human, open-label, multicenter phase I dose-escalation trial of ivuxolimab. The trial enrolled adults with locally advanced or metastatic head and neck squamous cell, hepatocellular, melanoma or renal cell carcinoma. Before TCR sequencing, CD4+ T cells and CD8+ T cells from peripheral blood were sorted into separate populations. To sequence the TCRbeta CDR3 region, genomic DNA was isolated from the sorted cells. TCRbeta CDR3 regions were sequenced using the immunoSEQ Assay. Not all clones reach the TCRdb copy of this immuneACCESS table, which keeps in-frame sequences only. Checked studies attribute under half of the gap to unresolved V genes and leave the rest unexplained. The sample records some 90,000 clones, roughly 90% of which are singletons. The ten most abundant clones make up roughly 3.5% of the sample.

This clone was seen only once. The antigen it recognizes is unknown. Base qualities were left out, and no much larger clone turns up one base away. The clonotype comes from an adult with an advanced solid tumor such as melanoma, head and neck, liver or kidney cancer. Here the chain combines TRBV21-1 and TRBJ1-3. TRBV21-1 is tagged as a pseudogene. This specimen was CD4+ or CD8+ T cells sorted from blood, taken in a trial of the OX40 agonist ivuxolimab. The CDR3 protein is CASSKGWGELSSGNTIYF. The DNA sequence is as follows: TGTGCCAGCAGCAAAGGGTGGGGGGAGCTAAGCTCTGGAAACACCATATATTTT.